The 24 T cell receptor beta chains presented below share a single source sample, sequenced in a study of control samples from healthy donors and cancer patients. Produced via immunoSEQ multiplex PCR; TCRdb's table is partial and in-frame only. The sample includes some 150,000 clones, under 95% of them seen just once. Sequenced material: blood. The receptor set was obtained from a man aged 35-49 years in good health.

The rearrangement uses TRBV2 and TRBJ2-3, with D maybe TRBD2 (5 bases). This CDR3 contains 15 residues. V lost 4 bases and J 3 bases, leaving 14 bases between the germline ends. Germline V gene sequence: CDR1 SNHLY, CDR2 FYNNEI. The CDR3 reads CASSAGPSGTDTQYF. The CDR3 bases are TGTGCCAGCAGTGCTGGCCCCTCGGGGACAGATACGCAGTATTTT.

J is TRBJ2-7 and V is TRBV5-6; TRBD1 matches 10 bases. The germline gives CDR1 SGHDT, CDR2 YYEEEE. This CDR3 comprises 14 residues. With V trimmed by 0 bases and J by 5 bases, 2 bases remained unmatched. The DNA for the CDR3 is TGTGCCAGCAGCTTGGAGGGGACAGGGGACGAGCAGTACTTC. Protein product: CASSLEGTGDEQYF.

This chain uses TRBV4-3 with TRBJ1-2, with D tentatively TRBD1 (5 bases). The CDR3 length is 15 residues. V lost 0 bases and J 3 bases, leaving 11 bases between the germline ends. In germline, CDR1 is LGHNA, CDR2 YSLEER. The CDR3 reads CASSQEMGGDYGYTF. CDR3 nucleotides: TGCGCCAGCAGCCAAGAAATGGGAGGGGACTATGGCTACACCTTC.

The rearrangement links TRBV7-8 to TRBJ1-1; no reliable D call. This CDR3 has 15 amino acids. The V and J ends lost 5 bases and 4 bases respectively, with 17 bases between them. The germline V gene encodes CDR1 SGHVS and CDR2 FQNEAQ. CDR3 nucleotides: TGTGCCAGCAGCCAGCGGACGGGGAAGGGCACTGAAGCTTTCTTT. Protein: CASSQRTGKGTEAFF.

This clone appeared a single time. This chain joins TRBV18 and TRBJ1-2; D gene ambiguous. Germline V gives CDR1 KGHSH, CDR2 LQKENI. The CDR3 covers 16 residues. V lost 6 bases, J lost 4 bases, and 21 bases lay in between. The CDR3 region is CASSLEDLPTPYGYTF. As DNA, the CDR3 is TGTGCCAGCTCCCTAGAAGACCTCCCGACTCCCTATGGCTACACCTTC.

This clone was seen just once. The V call is TRBV7-2, the J call TRBJ1-6; D is unclear. CDR3 size: 18 residues. V lost 2 bases and J 0 bases, leaving 14 bases between the germline ends. Germline loops: CDR1 SGHTA, CDR2 FQGNSA. CDR3 protein: CASSLFLIASSYNSPLHF. The DNA of the CDR3 is TGTGCCAGCAGCTTATTTCTAATAGCAAGCTCCTATAATTCACCCCTCCACTTT.

The chain joins TRBV9 to TRBJ1-1; 8 nucleotides line up with TRBD1. Germline CDR1 is SGDLS and CDR2 is YYNGEE. This CDR3 is built from 14 residues. With V trimmed by 0 bases and J by 3 bases, 1 base remained unmatched. CDR3 coding DNA: TGTGCCAGCAGCGTAGGGGGACAGGACACTGAAGCTTTCTTT. It specifies CASSVGGQDTEAFF.

V usage is TRBV7-2 and J usage is TRBJ1-5; no definite D call. From germline, CDR1 is SGHTA and CDR2 FQGNSA. This CDR3 spans 15 amino acids. With 3 bases removed from V and 0 bases from J, the gap between germline ends came to 9 bases. The CDR3 protein is CASSLAGYSNQPQHF. DNA for the CDR3: TGTGCCAGCAGCTTGGCGGGGTATAGCAATCAGCCCCAGCATTTT.

J is TRBJ1-5 and V is TRBV18; TRBD1 aligns across 9 bases. The CDR3 is 17 residues long. Germline trimming cut 2 bases from V and 0 bases from J; bases unmatched to any gene: 5. Germline lookup yields CDR1 KGHSH and CDR2 LQKENI. The CDR3 loop is CASSPYDRGNSNQPQHF. The CDR3, as DNA: TGTGCCAGCTCACCATACGACAGGGGGAATAGCAATCAGCCCCAGCATTTT.

This rearrangement joins TRBV5-6 to TRBJ1-2; the D is unclear. Trimming removed 4 bases at V and 0 bases at J, with 13 bases between. This CDR3 is 15 amino acids long. Germline V CDR1 and CDR2: SGHDT, YYEEEE. The CDR3 reads CASSPPSLANYGYTF. CDR3 sequence (DNA): TGTGCCAGCAGCCCCCCGAGCCTGGCTAACTATGGCTACACCTTC.

CDR3 amino acids: CASSQDSGGYNEQFF. The CDR3 DNA is TGTGCCAGCAGCCAAGATAGCGGTGGGTACAATGAGCAGTTCTTC. The chain has TRBV3-1 (or the pseudogene TRBV3-2) and TRBJ2-1, with D maybe TRBD2 (6 bases). V lost 0 bases to trimming and J lost 4 bases, with 10 bases between them. This CDR3 has 15 amino acids. Germline CDR1 reads LGHDT; CDR2 reads YNNKEL (reference sequence).

The chain joins TRBV4-3 to TRBJ1-2; possibly TRBD1 for D (6 bases). Germline CDR1 and CDR2: LGHNA and YSLEER. The V end was cut by 4 bases, the J end by 4 bases, with 16 bases between. The CDR3 runs 15 residues. The DNA for the CDR3 is TGCGCCAGCAGCCCCACCGGACAGACGAGCTATGGCTACACCTTC. This gives the protein CASSPTGQTSYGYTF.

This clone has only a few counts. This chain links TRBV4-2 with TRBJ1-5, with D perhaps TRBD1 (6 bases). CDR3 length: 15 residues. Germline values: CDR1 LGHNA, CDR2 YNFKEQ. V was pared by 0 bases and J by 7 bases, with 13 bases between. CDR3 nucleotide sequence: TGTGCCAGCAGCCAAGAGGGTGGACAGTACCAGCCCCAGCATTTT. Protein sequence: CASSQEGGQYQPQHF.

The V gene is TRBV2, the J gene TRBJ1-2, with D possibly TRBD1 on 5 matching bases. The germline V gene encodes CDR1 SNHLY and CDR2 FYNNEI. Deletions cut 6 bases from V and 2 bases from J, with 16 bases between. The length of the CDR3 is 15 residues. The CDR3 coding sequence is TGTGCCAGCAGACCCGACGCAGGGCCAAACTATGGCTACACCTTC. Protein sequence: CASRPDAGPNYGYTF.

The J gene is TRBJ1-1, the V gene TRBV18; D unresolved. In germline, CDR1 is KGHSH, CDR2 LQKENI. Trimming removed 3 bases from V and 10 bases from J, with 15 bases in between. The CDR3 is 13 residues long. CDR3 residues: CASSPGSGVGAFF. The CDR3, as DNA: TGTGCCAGCTCACCCGGATCAGGCGTCGGAGCTTTCTTT.

V is TRBV18 and J is TRBJ2-7; no clear D. The V end lost 0 bases, the J end lost 0 bases, and 3 bases lay between the germline ends. This CDR3 comprises 13 residues. Germline CDR1 reads KGHSH; CDR2 reads LQKENI. The CDR3: CASSPPSSYEQYF. For the CDR3, the DNA is TGTGCCAGCTCACCACCAAGCTCCTACGAGCAGTACTTC.

The DNA of the CDR3 is TGTGCCAGCAGCGTAGGAACAGGGGACACCGGGGAGCTGTTTTTT. This gives the protein CASSVGTGDTGELFF. The chain employs TRBV9 and TRBJ2-2; 7 bases are shared with TRBD1. The CDR3 is made up of 15 amino acids. V was pared by 0 bases and J by 3 bases, with 2 bases of the junction left unmatched. CDR1 is SGDLS and CDR2 is YYNGEE in the germline V gene.

A single count supports this clone. CDR3 in DNA: TGTGCCAGCAGTTTGGTAGGGGCCGGAAACGAGCAGTACTTC. Translated: CASSLVGAGNEQYF. The chain uses TRBV6-5 and TRBJ2-7; D may be TRBD1 (5 bases). Trimming took 4 bases from V and 5 from J, leaving 15 bases between them. The CDR3 is 14 residues long. Germline V gene lookup returns CDR1 MNHEY and CDR2 SVGAGI.

The chain employs TRBV12-3 or TRBV12-4 and TRBJ2-7; D call uncertain. The CDR3 contains 12 residues. The ends were cut back, 3 bases at V and 1 base at J, with 4 bases in the middle. DNA for the CDR3: TGTGCCAGCAGTTTTGGGTCCTACGAGCAGTACTTC. Its protein product is CASSFGSYEQYF.

Concerning this clone itself: This sequence may be a read error, since a much larger clone differs from it by one base. The chain combines TRBV25-1 with TRBJ1-2, with D perhaps matching TRBD1 (6 bases). The V end was cut by 2 bases, the J end by 0 bases, with 7 bases between. The CDR3 has 14 amino acids. CDR1 and CDR2 (germline): MGHDK, SYGVNS. The CDR3 region is CASSEQGTNYGYTF. The DNA of the CDR3 is TGTGCCAGCAGTGAACAGGGGACTAACTATGGCTACACCTTC.

The chain is built from TRBV5-6 and TRBJ1-4, with D unresolved. Looked up from germline, CDR1 is SGHDT and CDR2 is YYEEEE. CDR3 length: 16 residues. V was pared by 3 bases and J by 6 bases, with 18 bases between. The CDR3 reads CASSSMTGLGYEKLFF. In DNA form, the CDR3 reads TGTGCCAGCAGCTCAATGACGGGGTTGGGGTATGAAAAACTGTTTTTT.

This sequence joins TRBV27 and TRBJ2-7; 8 bases agree with TRBD2. V lost 3 bases, J lost 4 bases, and 11 bases stayed unmatched. The length of the CDR3 is 16 residues. The germline CDR1 and CDR2 sequences are MNHEY and SMNVEV (reference sequence). CDR3 in amino acids: CASSLGHGTGGYEQYF. In DNA, the CDR3 is TGTGCCAGCAGTTTGGGCCACGGGACGGGAGGGTACGAGCAGTACTTC.

The V and J genes are TRBV6-4 and TRBJ2-3, with 9 bases identical to TRBD2. The length of the CDR3 is 15 residues. With 5 bases clipped from V and 1 base from J, the junction kept 4 bases outside the gene matches. Germline-derived CDR1 and CDR2 are MRHNA and SNTAGT. In DNA, the CDR3 is TGTGCCAGCAGTATCTCTAGCGGGGGCACAGATACGCAGTATTTT. Protein product: CASSISSGGTDTQYF.

This chain uses TRBV6-6 with TRBJ2-2; TRBD1 aligns across 9 bases. V shed 8 bases, J shed 8 bases, and the junction held 9 bases outside the gene matches. The CDR3 sequence is 14 residues long. Germline V lookup: CDR1 MNHNY, CDR2 SVGAGI (reference sequence). This CDR3 is CASSGTGIIGELFF. DNA of the CDR3: TGTGCCAGCTCCGGGACAGGGATAATTGGGGAGCTGTTTTTT.